One and the same sample provided the 2 T cell receptor beta chains below, sequenced in a study of blood T cell repertoires in COVID-19. Method: immunoSEQ multiplex PCR; TCRdb's copy keeps in-frame clones and lacks some. The sample records under 200,000 clones, over 80% being singletons. Sequenced material: PBMCs or T cells enriched from blood (not recorded which). The receptors here all came from an older woman who had recovered from COVID-19.

The DNA for the CDR3 is TGTGCCAGCAGCAAAGGGGACTATTCCACAGATACGCAGTATTTT. Protein sequence: CASSKGDYSTDTQYF. The J gene is TRBJ2-3, the V gene TRBV3-1 (or the pseudogene TRBV3-2); the match to TRBD2 covers 7 bases. This CDR3 region has 15 residues. Unmatched junction bases numbered 7, after V lost 5 bases and J lost 2 bases. The germline V gene encodes CDR1 LGHDT and CDR2 YNNKEL (reference sequence).

The CDR3 DNA reads as TGTGCCAGTCATAATGGCGGGGGGAGCAATCAGCCCCAGCATTTT. As protein: CASHNGGGSNQPQHF. The chain recombines TRBV19 with TRBJ1-5, with a tentative D call TRBD1 (5 bases). Germline values: CDR1 LNHDA, CDR2 SQIVND (reference sequence). The CDR3 is 15 amino acids. V lost 8 bases, J lost 1 base, and 15 bases lay in between.